The rows below give T cell receptor beta chains drawn from one sample of a study of T cell responses to AZD1222 COVID-19 vaccine. The assay was immunoSEQ multiplex PCR, and TCRdb's table has in-frame clones only and misses some. The sample shows approximately 170,000 clones, around nine tenths of them seen only once. The sample was peripheral blood, taken 28 days after the second AZD1222 dose. These receptors all come from an adult who received the AZD1222 COVID-19 vaccine. CDR3s include the opening cysteine and the closing phenylalanine or tryptophan. The order of the fields is J gene, clone size, D gene, V gene, CDR3 DNA, CDR3 protein. A D gene is named only where the DNA matches it firmly. Clone size is shown for a subset of rows, as once, few, many or a class of expanded clone.

TRBJ1-5 . . TRBV7-9 TGTGCCAGCAGCTTAGCGGGTACTAGCAATCAGCCCCAGCATTTT CASSLAGTSNQPQHF
TRBJ1-6 . TRBD1 TRBV18 TGTGCCAGCTCACTCGACAGGGGTCCCCTCCACTTT CASSLDRGPLHF
TRBJ2-3 . . TRBV11-3 TGTGCCAGCAGCTTAGGTGTGGGATTGCAGTATTTT CASSLGVGLQYF
TRBJ2-7 . . TRBV4-1 TGCGCCAGCAGCCAAGGTTCTGGGGTTGCCCACGAGCAGTACTTC CASSQGSGVAHEQYF
TRBJ1-1 . TRBD1 TRBV6-5 TGTGCCAGCAGTCCGGGACAGATGAACACTGAAGCTTTCTTT CASSPGQMNTEAFF
TRBJ1-3 . . TRBV7-2 TGTGCCAGCAGCTTGGCGGGGCATACGGACACCATATATTTT CASSLAGHTDTIYF
TRBJ2-7 . TRBD1 TRBV5-4 TGTGCCAGCAGCTTGCAGGGGGCGCAAAGTTACGAGCAGTACTTC CASSLQGAQSYEQYF
TRBJ2-1 . TRBD1 TRBV2 TGTGCCAGCAGTGAGAGGACAGGGGTAATCTATGAGCAGTTCTTC CASSERTGVIYEQFF
TRBJ1-1 once . TRBV5-4 TGTGCCAGCAGCCAACAGGGGAACACTGAAGCTTTCTTT CASSQQGNTEAFF
TRBJ1-3 . . TRBV6-5 TGTGCCAGCACGTTCACCGGGACAACTGGAAACACCATATATTTT CASTFTGTTGNTIYF
TRBJ1-1 . . TRBV2 TGTGCCAGCAGTGCGGGCAGGGAAACTGAAGCTTTCTTT CASSAGRETEAFF
TRBJ2-3 . . TRBV18 TGTGCCAGCTCACCACCGGAGGGGGGGGCGACTTACCACACAGATACGCAGTATTTT CASSPPEGGATYHTDTQYF
TRBJ1-4 . TRBD1 TRBV5-1 TGCGCCAGCAGCTTGCTCCCAGGGGGCAATGAAAAACTGTTTTTT CASSLLPGGNEKLFF
TRBJ2-7 . . TRBV28 TGTGCCAGCAGTTTCGGCCGAACCTACGAGCAGTACTTC CASSFGRTYEQYF
TRBJ2-1 . . TRBV10-3 TGTGCCATCAGTGAGTCGGAGGAGGGGACTCCTCAGTTCTTC CAISESEEGTPQFF
TRBJ2-3 . . TRBV4-1 TGCGCCAGCAGCCAAGCCCGGGCATTATATAGCACAGATACGCAGTATTTT CASSQARALYSTDTQYF
TRBJ1-5 few . TRBV30 TGTGCCTGGAGTGCGCAGGGTCGTCAGCCCCAGCATTTT CAWSAQGRQPQHF
TRBJ1-6 . . TRBV7-2 TGTGCCAGCAGCTTAGCGCTCGGACAGAACAAACACTACTTT CASSLALGQNKHYF
TRBJ2-3 . TRBD1 TRBV9 TGTGCCAGCAGCGTCACCGGACAGGGCGGCACAGATACGCAGTATTTT CASSVTGQGGTDTQYF
TRBJ2-1 once TRBD2 TRBV23-1 TGCGCCAGCAGTCCGAGTCTTGGGGCAGCGGGGGGGGACCATGAGCAGTTCTTC CASSPSLGAAGGDHEQFF
TRBJ2-7 . . TRBV7-2 TGTGCCAGCAGCTTAGCCGGTCCCTCCTACGAGCAGTACTTC CASSLAGPSYEQYF
TRBJ2-5 . TRBD1 TRBV7-9 TGTGCCAGCAGCACCGTAGGGGGCAGGGAGACCCAGTACTTC CASSTVGGRETQYF
TRBJ1-4 once TRBD1 TRBV19 TGTGCCACCTCTGCGAACAGGGGATCTAATGAAAAACTGTTTTTT CATSANRGSNEKLFF
TRBJ2-7 . . TRBV6-5 TGTGCCAGCAGTCCAGGGGGAGGGGGAAACGAGCAGTACTTC CASSPGGGGNEQYF
TRBJ1-6 . . TRBV2 TGTGCCACCTGGACCGAGGATTCACCCCTCCACTTT CATWTEDSPLHF
TRBJ1-2 . TRBD1 TRBV19 TGTGCCAGTAGTATGTCGAGGGGGCAACTGGGAGGCTACACCTTC CASSMSRGQLGGYTF
TRBJ1-1 . . TRBV10-2 TGCGCCAGCAGTGAGGGCCTCCCTGAAGCTTTCTTT CASSEGLPEAFF
TRBJ1-5 . . TRBV5-3 TGTGCCAGAAGCCGTCCCCAGGGCAATCAGCCCCAGCATTTT CARSRPQGNQPQHF
TRBJ2-2 . . TRBV3-1/TRBV3-2 TGTGCCAGCAGCCAAATGGGCCTAGAAGGTGACACCGGGGAGCTGTTTTTT CASSQMGLEGDTGELFF
TRBJ1-3 . . TRBV6-5 TGTGCCAGCAGTATGATCCGGGTCGGAAACACCATATATTTT CASSMIRVGNTIYF
TRBJ1-5 . . TRBV15 TGTGCCGACGCGAGCAATCAGCCCCAGCATTTT CADASNQPQHF
TRBJ1-1 . . TRBV6-5 TGTGCCAGCAGCCCCACCCGTGCTGAAGCTTTCTTT CASSPTRAEAFF
TRBJ2-7 . . TRBV5-1 TGCGCCAGCAGCTTAGCCAGAGGGGGTTCCTACGAGCAGTACTTC CASSLARGGSYEQYF
TRBJ2-1 . TRBD2 TRBV14 TGTGCCAGCAGCCAAGATAAGGGGCTAGCGGGGCTTTACAATGAGCAGTTCTTC CASSQDKGLAGLYNEQFF
TRBJ1-2 . TRBD1 TRBV11-2 TGTGCCAGCAGCCCAACCCGGTGGGACAGGGGGGCTGGCTACACCTTC CASSPTRWDRGAGYTF
TRBJ1-2 . . TRBV7-9 TGTGCCAGCAGCTTACCGCAGGGTGAACCATTC CASSLPQGEPF
TRBJ2-7 once TRBD1 TRBV7-9 TGTGCCAGCAGCCAAATGGGACAGAATGACTATGAGCAGTACTTC CASSQMGQNDYEQYF
TRBJ1-1 . . TRBV4-2 TGTGCCAGCAGCCAAGATTTGGGACCCGAGGAAGCTTTCTTT CASSQDLGPEEAFF
TRBJ1-1 . . TRBV7-8 TGTGCCAGCAGCCGGGACATTACCAACACTGAAGCTTTCTTT CASSRDITNTEAFF
TRBJ2-3 . . TRBV5-1 TGCGCCAGCAGTAAACAGTATTTGAGCACAGATACGCAGTATTTT CASSKQYLSTDTQYF
TRBJ2-5 . . TRBV5-1 TGCGCCAGCAGCTGGGGACTTCAAGAGACCCAGTACTTC CASSWGLQETQYF
TRBJ1-2 . TRBD1 TRBV10-1 TGCGCCAGCAGTTCCAGGGGGAACTATGGCTACACCTTC CASSSRGNYGYTF
TRBJ2-3 . . TRBV12-3/TRBV12-4 TGTGCCAGCAGTTTAAGCCTTATGGGTACGCAGTATTTT CASSLSLMGTQYF
TRBJ1-2 . TRBD1 TRBV10-3 TGTGCCGCCGAGGACAGGGGAAGGTTAAACTATGGCTACACCTTC CAAEDRGRLNYGYTF
TRBJ2-7 . . TRBV5-6 TGTGCCAGCAGCCCGGGAGTGGACAGGAACTACGAGCAGTACTTC CASSPGVDRNYEQYF
TRBJ1-1 . . TRBV11-2 TGTGCCAGCAGCTTCCGGGCCATCTCAAGGGTGACTGAAGCTTTCTTT CASSFRAISRVTEAFF
TRBJ1-1 . . TRBV6-5 TGTGCCAGCAGTTACCCGGGCGCGGAGACTGAAGCTTTCTTT CASSYPGAETEAFF
TRBJ1-4 . . TRBV4-1 TGCGCCAGCAGCCGCATAGGACAGACTGAAAAACTGTTTTTT CASSRIGQTEKLFF
TRBJ2-7 . . TRBV18 TGTGCCAGCTCACCTTCCCGGGGCCCCGGCTACGAGCAGTACTTC CASSPSRGPGYEQYF
TRBJ1-5 . . TRBV7-8 TGTGCCAGCAGCTTAATGTCTGGACAGCCCCAGCATTTT CASSLMSGQPQHF
TRBJ1-2 . . TRBV7-9 TGTGCCAGCAGCTTTGCAGGGAACGGCTATGGCTACACCTTC CASSFAGNGYGYTF
TRBJ1-3 . . TRBV29-1 TGCAGCGCCGGACCCTCCTGGGGGGCCTCTGGAAACACCATATATTTT CSAGPSWGASGNTIYF
TRBJ2-6 once TRBD2 TRBV5-1 TGCGCCAGCAGCAAAGAACTAGCGGGGGGACTCTCTGGGGCCAACGTCCTGACTTTC CASSKELAGGLSGANVLTF
TRBJ2-7 once . TRBV11-2 TGTGCCAGCAGAGCGCTGGGGGAGCACGAGCAGTACTTC CASRALGEHEQYF
TRBJ2-5 . . TRBV11-3 TGTGCCAGCAGCCAAGGAGGGCGGGGGCAAGGGGAGACCCAGTACTTC CASSQGGRGQGETQYF
TRBJ2-2 . . TRBV6-2/TRBV6-3 TGTGCCAGCAGTTTCCGGCTGAGGAGCACCGGGGAGCTGTTTTTT CASSFRLRSTGELFF
TRBJ2-2 . TRBD1 TRBV4-1 TGCGCCAGCAGCCAAGACGTCAGGACAGGGTATGAATCCGGGGAGCTGTTTTTT CASSQDVRTGYESGELFF
TRBJ1-1 . . TRBV30 TGTGCCTGGACAAAAGGGGGGGTTGGGTACAACACTGAAGCTTTCTTT CAWTKGGVGYNTEAFF
TRBJ1-2 . . TRBV18 TGTGCCAGCTCACGGGTTGGGGCCGACTATGGCTACACCTTC CASSRVGADYGYTF
TRBJ1-1 . TRBD1 TRBV6-5 TGTGCCAGCAGAGGGACCGGGACAGGGAACACTGAAGCTTTCTTT CASRGTGTGNTEAFF